This is a list of T cell receptor beta chains from one sample in a study of blood T cell repertoires in COVID-19. The assay was immunoSEQ multiplex PCR, and TCRdb's table has in-frame clones only and misses some. The sample records around 70,000 clones, about 83% being singletons. Sequenced sample: peripheral blood. The source of these receptors is a human donor in a cohort sampled during active COVID-19. Each CDR3 is given with its conserved first and last residue. D genes are given only for firm matches. Where a row states a size, it is once, few, many or the class of an expanded clone; other rows omit it.

TGCGCCAGCAACATCGCAGGACTGAACCAAGAGACCCAGTACTTC	CASNIAGLNQETQYF	-	-	TRBJ2-5	TRBV10-2
TGTGCCAGCAGCGACTCCAGCGGGGGGGCTTCGTTCTTC	CASSDSSGGASFF	-	TRBD2	TRBJ2-1	TRBV7-2
TGTGCCAGCAGTGAAGATGCAGGCGTACTTGTGTATGGCTACACCTTC	CASSEDAGVLVYGYTF	-	-	TRBJ1-2	TRBV2
TGCGCCAGCAGTGAAGGGACTAGCGCGCCCGATCGGACGCAGTATTTT	CASSEGTSAPDRTQYF	-	TRBD2	TRBJ2-3	TRBV10-2
TGTGCCAGCAGCTTAGAAGTGAGTTCCTACAATGAGCAGTTCTTC	CASSLEVSSYNEQFF	-	-	TRBJ2-1	TRBV7-6
TGTGCCAGCAGCCCGTGGGCTGACTACAATGAGCAGTTCTTC	CASSPWADYNEQFF	once	-	TRBJ2-1	TRBV9
TGTGCCAGCTCACTCGGGGGACAGGGGGAACACGAGCAGTACTTC	CASSLGGQGEHEQYF	-	TRBD1	TRBJ2-7	TRBV18
TGCGCCAGCAGCCCTAGCGGGGGGTCCTCCTACAATGAGCAGTTCTTC	CASSPSGGSSYNEQFF	-	TRBD2	TRBJ2-1	TRBV5-1
TGTGCCAGCAGTTTAAAGGGGGGGTACGAGCAGTACTTC	CASSLKGGYEQYF	-	-	TRBJ2-7	TRBV28
TGTGCCAGCACTCCCTCCCAGGGACAGGGAACCTACGAGCAGTACTTC	CASTPSQGQGTYEQYF	few	TRBD1	TRBJ2-7	TRBV28
TGTGCCAGCGGGGCGGGAGGTTCCAATGAGCAGTTCTTC	CASGAGGSNEQFF	-	TRBD2	TRBJ2-1	TRBV28
TGTGCCAGCAGTCACGCCGGACAGGGGGCTGCTGAAGCTTTCTTT	CASSHAGQGAAEAFF	-	TRBD1	TRBJ1-1	TRBV6-2/TRBV6-3
TGTGCCAGCAGGTCACCTTCCGGGACAGCGAACACCGGGGAGCTGTTTTTT	CASRSPSGTANTGELFF	-	TRBD1	TRBJ2-2	TRBV7-2
TGTGCCAGTAGTATAGCGGCAGGGGCGAGCTCTGGGGCCAACGTCCTGACTTTC	CASSIAAGASSGANVLTF	-	-	TRBJ2-6	TRBV19
TGTGCCAGCTCCCGGGACAGGGAACAGCATTTT	CASSRDREQHF	-	TRBD1	TRBJ1-5	TRBV28
TGTGCCAGCAGCTTCTCGGGGGGCGGCAATCAGCCCCAGCATTTT	CASSFSGGGNQPQHF	-	-	TRBJ1-5	TRBV5-5
TGTGCCAGCAGCTTAGGGGGACAGGGAAGCTATGGCTACACCTTC	CASSLGGQGSYGYTF	few	TRBD1	TRBJ1-2	TRBV7-2
TGTGCCAGCAGCGTATCTTTAGTAGCGGGAGCCAGGAGTGAGCAGTTCTTC	CASSVSLVAGARSEQFF	few	TRBD2	TRBJ2-1	TRBV9
TGTGCCAGCAGCAAAGTGTTCGGGACAGCCTCCTACGAGCAGTACTTC	CASSKVFGTASYEQYF	-	-	TRBJ2-7	TRBV21-1
TGTGCCAGCTCACCACAGCTGAACACCGGGGAGCTGTTTTTT	CASSPQLNTGELFF	-	-	TRBJ2-2	TRBV18
TGCGCCAGCAGCCAGGCGAGAAGCGCGAACACTGAAGCTTTCTTT	CASSQARSANTEAFF	-	-	TRBJ1-1	TRBV4-1
TGTGCCAGTAGTCCAACGGGACAGGCTAGCTACGAGCAGTACTTC	CASSPTGQASYEQYF	-	TRBD1	TRBJ2-7	TRBV19
TGTGCCAGCAGGCCCGGGACAAAATACGAGCAGTACTTC	CASRPGTKYEQYF	once	-	TRBJ2-7	TRBV27
TGTGCCAGCAGCTACGGAGGACCGGGACAGGGGCGAGAGACCCAGTACTTC	CASSYGGPGQGRETQYF	-	TRBD1	TRBJ2-5	TRBV7-2
TGTGCCAGCTCAGTTTTCATGAAGGGGTACCAAGAGACCCAGTACTTC	CASSVFMKGYQETQYF	-	-	TRBJ2-5	TRBV28
TGTGCCAGCAGCTTAAGCCTAGCGGGAAATCAGGAGACCCAGTACTTC	CASSLSLAGNQETQYF	-	TRBD2	TRBJ2-5	TRBV7-2
TGTGCCACCAGTGACCCTCAGGGGGGGCCCCAGCATTTT	CATSDPQGGPQHF	-	TRBD1	TRBJ1-5	TRBV24-1
TGTGCCAGCAGTTTATCGCTAAAAGATACGCAGTATTTT	CASSLSLKDTQYF	-	-	TRBJ2-3	TRBV28
TGTGCCAGCAGCATCCCTAGCGACTTTCATAGGGGGGAGCTGTTTTTT	CASSIPSDFHRGELFF	-	-	TRBJ2-2	TRBV11-2
TGTGCCAGCAGCAAAGACAGCGGGTCCTCCTACGAGCAGTACTTC	CASSKDSGSSYEQYF	-	-	TRBJ2-7	TRBV21-1
TGTGCCAGCAGCCCGGGGGGGGGAGATTCTGCTAATGAAAAACTGTTTTTT	CASSPGGGDSANEKLFF	once	-	TRBJ1-4	TRBV3-1/TRBV3-2
TGTGCCAGCAGAGGACAAAGAAACTATGGCTACACCTTC	CASRGQRNYGYTF	-	-	TRBJ1-2	TRBV28
TGTGCCAGCAGCTTGTTGGTGGTTTTGAGCACTGAAGCTTTCTTT	CASSLLVVLSTEAFF	-	-	TRBJ1-1	TRBV5-5
TGTGCCAGCAGCTCGGGACAGTTTAATGAAAAACTGTTTTTT	CASSSGQFNEKLFF	once	TRBD1	TRBJ1-4	TRBV11-2
TGTGCCAGCAGTGCCCCGGGGGGACCCCAAGAGACCCAGTACTTC	CASSAPGGPQETQYF	once	TRBD2	TRBJ2-5	TRBV28
TGTGCCAGTTCCCCCTCGGGAGGCTACAATGAGCAGTTCTTC	CASSPSGGYNEQFF	once	TRBD2	TRBJ2-1	TRBV19
TGTGCCAGCAGCCGCGGGGGGGAACTGGAAAAACTGTTTTTT	CASSRGGELEKLFF	-	-	TRBJ1-4	TRBV7-9
TGTGCCAGCTCACAGGGGTGGAGCTCCTACGAGCAGTACTTC	CASSQGWSSYEQYF	-	-	TRBJ2-7	TRBV18
TGTGCCAGCAGCCAATATCTACGGGGTAATTCACCCCTCCACTTT	CASSQYLRGNSPLHF	-	-	TRBJ1-6	TRBV16
TGTGCCAGCAGCCGCCCCGGGGGAGGGTATACGCAGTATTTT	CASSRPGGGYTQYF	few	TRBD2	TRBJ2-3	TRBV11-1
TGTGCCAGCAGCGTAGTACAGGGTGGGGAGGGTGAAGCTTTCTTT	CASSVVQGGEGEAFF	-	-	TRBJ1-1	TRBV9
TGCGCCAGCAGCCAAGATCCCAGCTCTGGAAACACCATATATTTT	CASSQDPSSGNTIYF	-	-	TRBJ1-3	TRBV4-3
TGCGCCAGCAGTCAAGGTCTAGGGCGGGCGACAACTAATGAAAAACTGTTTTTT	CASSQGLGRATTNEKLFF	once	-	TRBJ1-4	TRBV4-1
TGTGCCAGCTCACCACTAGGGAGCAATGAGCAGTTCTTC	CASSPLGSNEQFF	-	-	TRBJ2-1	TRBV18
TGTGCCACCAGCAGAACGACTAGTGGGACCCAGTACTTC	CATSRTTSGTQYF	few	-	TRBJ2-5	TRBV15
TGTGCCAGCAGCCAAGATGGGGCTAGCGGGAGGGTAAACGTGGGCGAGCAGTACTTC	CASSQDGASGRVNVGEQYF	few	TRBD2	TRBJ2-7	TRBV4-2